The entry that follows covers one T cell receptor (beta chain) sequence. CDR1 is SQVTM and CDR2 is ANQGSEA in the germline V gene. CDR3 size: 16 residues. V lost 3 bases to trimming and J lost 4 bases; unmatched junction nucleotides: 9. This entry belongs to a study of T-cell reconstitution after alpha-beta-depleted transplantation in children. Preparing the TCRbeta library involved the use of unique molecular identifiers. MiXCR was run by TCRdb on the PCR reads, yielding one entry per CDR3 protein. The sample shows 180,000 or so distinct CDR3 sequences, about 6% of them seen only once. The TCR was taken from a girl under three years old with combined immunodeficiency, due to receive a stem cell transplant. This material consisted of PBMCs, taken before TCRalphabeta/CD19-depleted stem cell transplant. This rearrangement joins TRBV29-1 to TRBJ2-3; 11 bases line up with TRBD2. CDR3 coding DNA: TGCAGCGTTGACGGACTAGCGGGCCTTCGGGCAGATACGCAGTATTTT. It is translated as CSVDGLAGLRADTQYF.